The 31 T cell receptor beta chains reported below all come from one sample, sequenced in a study of blood T cells in healthy people across ages. A J-beta primer mix and a sample-barcoded 5' primer were used in a second PCR of roughly 7 to 12 cycles. TCRdb reprocessed the 5' RACE reads via MiXCR and lists one record per CDR3 protein. The table lists fewer than 1,000,000 distinct CDR3 sequences, 44% of them singletons. The sequenced sample was blood. Receptor source: a man in his 60s in good health.

V gene TRBV7-9 combines with J gene TRBJ2-6; unclear D gene. Germline assignment: CDR1 SEHNR and CDR2 FQNEAQ (reference sequence). The CDR3 totals 13 residues. The ends were cut back, 5 bases at V and 4 bases at J, with 6 bases in the middle. CDR3 sequence: CASSHGGANVLTF. The DNA of the CDR3 is TGTGCCAGCAGCCACGGAGGGGCCAACGTCCTGACTTTC.

The CDR3 protein is CASSFTGEVVQPQHF. The CDR3, as DNA: TGTGCCAGCAGTTTCACAGGGGAGGTAGTTCAGCCCCAGCATTTT. The chain uses TRBV5-5 and TRBJ1-5; 7 nucleotides align to TRBD1. With 5 bases clipped from V and 6 bases from J, the junction kept 11 bases outside the gene matches. The CDR3 loop spans 15 amino acids. The germline CDR1 and CDR2 sequences are SGHKS and YYEKEE (reference sequence).

The genes are TRBV13 and TRBJ2-5; D may be TRBD1 or TRBD2 (6 bases each). The CDR3 totals 13 residues. The V end was cut by 4 bases, the J end by 7 bases, with 13 bases between. The germline V gene encodes CDR1 PRHDT and CDR2 FYEKMQ (reference sequence). The DNA of the CDR3 is TGTGCCAGCAGCTCCGGGGGCCCAGGGACCCAGTACTTC. Translation gives CASSSGGPGTQYF.

This chain links TRBV3-1 with TRBJ1-1; the match to TRBD1 covers 7 bases. The CDR3 contains 16 residues. From germline, CDR1 is LGHDT and CDR2 YNNKEL (reference sequence). V shed 4 bases, J shed 0 bases, and the junction held 8 bases outside the gene matches. CDR3 sequence (DNA): TGTGCCAGCAGCCCCCGGGACAGAGTCATGAACACTGAAGCTTTCTTT. Translating it yields CASSPRDRVMNTEAFF.

This clonotype appeared a few times. V usage is TRBV28 and J usage is TRBJ1-6; 8 positions agree with TRBD1. Germline V lookup: CDR1 MDHEN, CDR2 SYDVKM. The J segment lost 5 bases and the V segment lost 6 bases, leaving 12 bases of the junction unmatched. The CDR3 totals 17 residues. The CDR3, as DNA: TGTGCCAGCAGCAATCTTATAGGACAGGGTAATAATTCACCCCTCCACTTT. This sequence encodes CASSNLIGQGNNSPLHF.

This clonotype appeared a few times. The chain has TRBV7-8 and TRBJ2-5; D gene uncertain. Trimming left V 4 bases short and J 2 bases short, with 14 bases between. Germline CDR1 SGHVS, CDR2 FQNEAQ. This CDR3 region has 15 residues. The CDR3 nucleotides read TGTGCCAGCAGCTGGTTCGACGTAAGGCAAGAGACCCAGTACTTC. It is translated as CASSWFDVRQETQYF.

The V call is TRBV27, the J call TRBJ1-5, with D possibly matching TRBD1 (6 bases). The CDR3 has 14 residues. V lost 5 bases and J lost 10, with 18 bases in between. CDR1 is MNHEY, CDR2 SMNVEV, per germline (reference sequence). CDR3 loop: CASSAEGEQGPQHF. Written as DNA, the CDR3 is TGTGCCAGCAGTGCCGAGGGGGAACAGGGCCCCCAGCATTTT.

Only a few counts were recorded for this clonotype. V and J are TRBV12-3 or TRBV12-4 and TRBJ2-1, with 9 bases aligning to TRBD2. The CDR3 covers 15 residues. V was pared by 4 bases and J by 9 bases, with 10 bases of the junction left unmatched. CDR3 coding DNA: TGTGCCAGCAGTTCCGCCGGCGGGGGGGACATTGAGCAGTTCTTC. It translates to CASSSAGGGDIEQFF.

The V call is TRBV20-1, the J call TRBJ2-7, with D perhaps TRBD1 (5 bases). This CDR3 comprises 12 residues. Trimming stripped 6 bases from V and 1 base from J, with 10 bases between. Per the germline V gene, CDR1 is DFQATT and CDR2 is SNEGSKA (reference sequence). The CDR3 region has the DNA TGCAGTGCCACGAAGGGGTCCTACGAGCAGTACTTC. This encodes CSATKGSYEQYF.

Written as DNA, the CDR3 is TGTGCCACCAGTGACGGTGACTATCTTACAGATACGCAGTATTTT. Protein product: CATSDGDYLTDTQYF. This chain links TRBV24-1 with TRBJ2-3; D perhaps matches TRBD2 (5 bases). Germline values: CDR1 KGHDR, CDR2 SFDVKD. The CDR3 spans 15 residues. Trimming took off 4 bases at V and 3 bases at J, with 13 bases between the two ends.

As to this clonotype: Being one base from a much bigger clone, this may be a read error. The rearrangement joins TRBV5-5 to TRBJ2-4; D gene ambiguous. The CDR3 is 15 residues long. Germline CDR1 is SGHKS and CDR2 is YYEKEE (reference sequence). DNA of the CDR3: TGTGTCAGCAGCTTGGCAGGAGCCGAAAAAAACATTCAGTACTTC. This translates into CVSSLAGAEKNIQYF.

This chain joins TRBV12-3 or TRBV12-4 and TRBJ1-2, with 8 bases aligning to TRBD1. Losses at the gene ends were 5 bases for V and 7 bases for J; bases not matched to a gene: 9. The CDR3 is 14 residues long. The CDR3 sequence: CASSPRTGYSGYTF. CDR3 coding DNA: TGTGCCAGCAGTCCTAGGACAGGGTACAGTGGCTACACCTTC.

This clonotype was picked up a small number of times. V usage is TRBV6-6 and J usage is TRBJ2-7; TRBD1 might be the D (6 bases). Germline CDR1 is MNHNY and CDR2 is SVGAGI (reference sequence). Trimming pared 6 bases from V and 5 bases from J, leaving 11 bases between. The CDR3 extends over 12 amino acids. CDR3 DNA: TGTGCCAGCAGACCCAACAGGGACGAGCAGTACTTC. Translated, it gives CASRPNRDEQYF.

There are a few counts of this clonotype. The chain joins TRBV20-1 to TRBJ2-7; 7 bases match TRBD2. With V trimmed by 0 bases and J by 0 bases, 11 bases remained unmatched. The CDR3 sequence is 17 residues long. Germline loops: CDR1 DFQATT, CDR2 SNEGSKA (reference sequence). CDR3 coding DNA: TGCAGTGCTAGAGATCCCCACGGGGGAGGGAGCTCCTACGAGCAGTACTTC. Translating gives CSARDPHGGGSSYEQYF.

This clonotype was observed a few times. The chain uses TRBV29-1 and TRBJ1-1; D call uncertain. This CDR3 has 13 amino acids. Germline values: CDR1 SQVTM, CDR2 ANQGSEA. The V end lost 7 bases, the J end lost 3 bases, and 15 bases lay between the germline ends. CDR3 sequence (DNA): TGCAGCGCGGGCAGAAATTCGGACACTGAAGCTTTCTTT. This sequence encodes CSAGRNSDTEAFF.

This clonotype was seen only once. The rearrangement uses TRBV2 and TRBJ2-2; the D gene is possibly TRBD1 (6 bases). CDR3 length equals 15 residues. Per germline, CDR1 SNHLY and CDR2 FYNNEI. V shed 3 bases and J shed 1 base, with 9 bases lying between them. The CDR3: CASSDPRGNTGELFF. The CDR3 region has the DNA TGTGCCAGCAGTGACCCCAGGGGGAACACCGGGGAGCTGTTTTTT. Together with reference TRBV2 and TRBJ2-2, the CDR3 gives the full variable domain: EPEVTQTPSHQVTQMGQEVILRCVPISNHLYFYWYRQILGQKVEFLVSFYNNEISEKSEIFDDQFSVERPDGSNFTLKIRSTKLEDSAMYFCASSDPRGNTGELFFGEGSRLTVL.

V and J are TRBV9 and TRBJ2-2; 8 nucleotides align to TRBD2. Germline loops: CDR1 SGDLS, CDR2 YYNGEE. The CDR3 is 16 amino acids. Trimming cost V 4 bases and J 0 bases; bases outside gene matches: 5. CDR3 sequence reads: CASSLLAETNTGELFF. CDR3 in DNA: TGTGCCAGCAGCTTACTAGCGGAGACGAACACCGGGGAGCTGTTTTTT.

This clonotype appeared a single time. This chain connects TRBV24-1 to TRBJ2-1; 8 bases map to TRBD2. Trimming removed 2 bases from V and 6 bases from J; junction bases left unmatched: 5. The germline CDR1 and CDR2 sequences are KGHDR and SFDVKD. This CDR3 spans 15 amino acids. The CDR3 DNA follows: TGTGCCACCAGTGATTGGGGCGGGGGGAGCAATGAGCAGTTCTTC. Translation: CATSDWGGGSNEQFF.

The chain recombines TRBV9 with TRBJ2-3, with 11 bases that match TRBD2. The CDR3 has 16 amino acids. With 3 bases clipped from V and 4 bases from J, the junction kept 7 bases outside the gene matches. CDR1 is SGDLS, CDR2 YYNGEE, per germline. In DNA form, the CDR3 reads TGTGCCAGCAGCGCTTCTAGCGGGGGGATCGCAGATACGCAGTATTTT. Residues: CASSASSGGIADTQYF.

This clonotype was observed a few times. The V gene is TRBV2, the J gene TRBJ1-4; D might be TRBD1 (5 bases). V was pared by 6 bases and J by 5 bases, with 13 bases between. Germline lookup yields CDR1 SNHLY and CDR2 FYNNEI. The CDR3 consists of 14 residues. The CDR3 coding sequence is TGTGCCAGCAGACCGGGACCGGAGAATGAAAAACTGTTTTTT. Translation: CASRPGPENEKLFF.

The V call is TRBV20-1, the J call TRBJ2-7; a weak D match, TRBD1 (5 bases). CDR3 length: 16 residues. Trimming cost V 3 bases and J 0 bases, with 18 bases left between them. Per germline, CDR1 DFQATT and CDR2 SNEGSKA (reference sequence). CDR3 sequence: CSASEASAGLSYEQYF. The CDR3 coding sequence is TGCAGTGCTAGTGAGGCTTCGGCAGGGCTCTCCTACGAGCAGTACTTC.

This clonotype was counted a few times. This chain joins TRBV6-2 or TRBV6-3 and TRBJ2-1, with TRBD2 as a possible D gene (6 bases). The V gene lost 6 bases and the J gene lost 9 bases, with 15 bases spanning the gap. The CDR3 is 13 amino acids. Germline V gene data show CDR1 as MNHEY and CDR2 as SVGEGT. CDR3 loop: CASSETSRGEQFF. The CDR3 DNA reads TGTGCCAGCAGCGAGACCTCGCGGGGTGAGCAGTTCTTC.

The table lists this clonotype with a few counts. The V and J genes are TRBV9 and TRBJ2-7, with D perhaps assigned TRBD1 or TRBD2 (6 bases each). This CDR3 region has 18 residues. Trimming stripped 0 bases from V and 3 bases from J, with 22 bases between. Germline V lookup: CDR1 SGDLS, CDR2 YYNGEE. The CDR3 spells CASSVDLNVGGTNYEQYF. CDR3 in DNA: TGTGCCAGCAGCGTAGATTTGAATGTGGGGGGCACCAACTACGAGCAGTACTTC.

This clonotype was detected a few times. The V gene is TRBV12-3 or TRBV12-4, the J gene TRBJ2-3; weak D call: TRBD1 (6 bases). This CDR3 is 12 amino acids long. V was cut by 7 bases and J by 6 bases, with 11 bases left in between. CDR3 residues: CASTSGEDTQYF. The CDR3, as DNA: TGTGCCAGCACTTCAGGGGAGGATACGCAGTATTTT.

In its sample, this clonotype was seen a few times. The rearrangement links TRBV14 to TRBJ2-5, with a tentative D call TRBD2 (6 bases). CDR3 length: 15 residues. V was cut by 1 base and J by 5 bases, with 14 bases left in between. Germline values: CDR1 SGHDN, CDR2 FVKESK. CDR3 sequence (DNA): TGTGCCAGCAGCCAAGTTGCGGGGTCGTGGGAGACCCAGTACTTC. Its translation: CASSQVAGSWETQYF.

CDR3 sequence (DNA): TGTGCCAGCCCGCCCCAGGGTCAGGGCGTTCAGCCCCAGCATTTT. It specifies CASPPQGQGVQPQHF. This chain connects TRBV28 to TRBJ1-5, with a possible D match to TRBD1 (5 bases). V lost 8 bases to trimming and J lost 6 bases, with 20 bases between them. The V gene's germline CDR1 is MDHEN and CDR2 SYDVKM. The CDR3 loop spans 15 amino acids. Complete variable domain (other parts from reference TRBV28 and TRBJ1-5): DVKVTQSSRYLVKRTGEKVFLECVQDMDHENMFWYRQDPGLGLRLIYFSYDVKMKEKGDIPEGYSVSREKKERFSLILESASTNQTSMYLCASPPQGQGVQPQHFGDGTRLSIL.

This clonotype was observed a handful of times. This chain uses TRBV9 with TRBJ1-6, with 7 bases lining up with TRBD1. The junction had 3 bases not matched to a gene; V was cut back by 4 bases and J by 5 bases. The CDR3 runs 14 residues. CDR1 and CDR2 (germline): SGDLS, YYNGEE. The CDR3: CASSRGQNNSPLHF. CDR3 in DNA: TGTGCCAGCAGCCGGGGACAGAATAATTCACCCCTCCACTTT.

V is TRBV4-2 and J is TRBJ1-5; D is undetermined. Germline lookup yields CDR1 LGHNA and CDR2 YNFKEQ. Trimming shortened V by 1 base and J by 1 base, and 2 bases separated the two germline ends. The CDR3 spans 13 residues. CDR3 region: CASSQASNQPQHF. CDR3 in DNA: TGTGCCAGCAGCCAAGCGAGCAATCAGCCCCAGCATTTT.

The CDR3: CASSNSDRPYEQYF. CDR3 coding DNA: TGCGCCAGCAGCAACTCGGACAGGCCCTACGAGCAGTACTTC. V and J are TRBV5-1 and TRBJ2-7, with TRBD1 matching 7 bases. V lost 4 bases and J lost 2; bases outside the gene matches: 6. CDR1 SGHRS and CDR2 YFSETQ come from the germline V gene. The CDR3 runs to 14 residues.

J is TRBJ2-2 and V is TRBV4-2; D gene unclear. Trimming left V 5 bases short and J 0 bases short, with 16 bases between. The CDR3 sequence is 17 residues long. The germline V gene has CDR1 LGHNA and CDR2 YNFKEQ. CDR3 bases: TGTGCCAGCAGCGGTCTCTATTCTGACCCGAACACCGGGGAGCTGTTTTTT. Encoded protein: CASSGLYSDPNTGELFF.

This chain links TRBV9 with TRBJ1-2; D is uncertain. V gave up 6 bases and J gave up 3 bases, with 12 bases separating them. Looked up from germline, CDR1 is SGDLS and CDR2 is YYNGEE. The CDR3 covers 13 residues. The CDR3 loop reads CASTREGDYGYTF. In DNA, the CDR3 is TGTGCCAGCACACGGGAAGGCGACTATGGCTACACCTTC. Drawing the rest from reference TRBV9 and TRBJ1-2, the complete variable domain is DSGVTQTPKHLITATGQRVTLRCSPRSGDLSVYWYQQSLDQGLQFLIQYYNGEERAKGNILERFSAQQFPDLHSELNLSSLELGDSALYFCASTREGDYGYTFGSGTRLTVV.